The rows below give T cell receptor beta chains drawn from one sample of a study of CDR3 diversity in severe acne. TCRdb processed the PCR reads anew with MiXCR; each CDR3 protein has one entry. The table has approximately 80,000 distinct CDR3 sequences, 45% to 65% seen once. The sequencing sample was made of blood. These receptors were taken from a male donor in good health, without acne. CDR3s include the opening cysteine and the closing phenylalanine or tryptophan. D genes are given only for firm matches. The size field is filled for only some rows; it gives once, few, many or a size class.

CDR3 | DNA | J | D | size | V
CSVDLVLFDTQYF | TGCAGCGTTGATCTGGTATTATTCGATACGCAGTATTTT | TRBJ2-3 | . | . | TRBV29-1
CASSDSGANVLTF | TGCGCCAGCAGCGACTCTGGGGCCAACGTCCTGACTTTC | TRBJ2-6 | . | . | TRBV5-1
CASSPRGGGYTF | TGTGCCAGCAGCCCGCGAGGGGGAGGCTACACCTTC | TRBJ1-2 | . | . | TRBV7-9
CATSGTGGDGYTF | TGTGCCACCAGTGGGACAGGGGGGGATGGCTACACCTTC | TRBJ1-2 | TRBD1 | few | TRBV12-3/TRBV12-4
CASSLWRGQDYEQYF | TGTGCCAGCAGCCTCTGGAGGGGACAGGACTACGAGCAGTACTTC | TRBJ2-7 | TRBD1 | . | TRBV7-9
CASSPPGAGGYEQYF | TGTGCCAGCTCACCACCCGGAGCGGGAGGATACGAGCAGTACTTC | TRBJ2-7 | TRBD2 | many | TRBV18
CASSQMGVQPQHF | TGTGCCAGCAGCCAGATGGGGGTTCAGCCCCAGCATTTT | TRBJ1-5 | . | many | TRBV4-2
CASSTMTSAETQYF | TGTGCCAGCAGCACTATGACGAGCGCCGAGACCCAGTACTTC | TRBJ2-5 | . | many | TRBV25-1
CSVEEQGRLGYTF | TGCAGCGTTGAAGAGCAGGGGCGGTTGGGCTACACCTTC | TRBJ1-2 | . | few | TRBV29-1
CASSPGVWGRVPGANVLTF | TGTGCCAGCAGCCCCGGGGTATGGGGAAGGGTCCCTGGGGCCAACGTCCTGACTTTC | TRBJ2-6 | . | many | TRBV7-3
CASSLGLAGVGSYEQYF | TGTGCCAGCAGCTTGGGGCTAGCGGGAGTGGGATCCTACGAGCAGTACTTC | TRBJ2-7 | TRBD2 | many | TRBV5-6
CASVGQLTGELFF | TGTGCATCGGTGGGGCAACTCACCGGGGAGCTGTTTTTT | TRBJ2-2 | . | many | TRBV7-2
CSASIGTKYEQYF | TGCAGTGCTAGCATAGGGACCAAATACGAGCAGTACTTC | TRBJ2-7 | . | . | TRBV20-1